These 23 T cell receptor beta chains came from one sample sequenced in a study of blood T cell repertoires in COVID-19. Method: immunoSEQ multiplex PCR; TCRdb's copy keeps in-frame clones and lacks some. This table has around 30,000 clones, roughly 80% appearing once. The specimen sequenced was peripheral blood. The source is a man older than 75 with active or convalescent COVID-19.

The chain has TRBV2 and TRBJ2-3, with D uncertain. V lost 7 bases and J lost 0, with 11 bases in between. The CDR3 runs 14 residues. Germline V CDR1 and CDR2: SNHLY, FYNNEI. The CDR3: CASIGDTSTDTQYF. The DNA for the CDR3 is TGTGCCAGCATTGGTGATACTAGCACAGATACGCAGTATTTT.

The chain recombines TRBV9 with TRBJ2-3; 10 bases align to TRBD1. The germline CDR1 and CDR2 sequences are SGDLS and YYNGEE. J gave up 6 bases and V 4 bases, and 8 bases lay outside the gene matches. The CDR3 is made up of 15 amino acids. The CDR3 sequence is CASSSRDRGWDTQYF. The CDR3 DNA is TGTGCCAGCAGCTCCCGGGACAGGGGCTGGGATACGCAGTATTTT.

V gene TRBV5-4 combines with J gene TRBJ2-3; 14 bases map to TRBD2. After removal of 3 bases from V and 8 bases from J, the junction contained 11 bases not matched to a gene. The CDR3 extends over 17 amino acids. Germline CDR1 is SGHNT and CDR2 is YYREEE (reference sequence). CDR3 coding DNA: TGTGCCAGCAGCTCCATGACTAGCGGGAGGGCCGTTGGTACGCAGTATTTT. Protein product: CASSSMTSGRAVGTQYF.

The V and J genes are TRBV19 and TRBJ2-7, with a tentative D call TRBD2 (5 bases). Deletions cut 6 bases from V and 3 bases from J, with 9 bases between. The V gene's germline CDR1 is LNHDA and CDR2 SQIVND (reference sequence). CDR3 length: 12 amino acids. CDR3 region: CASSGIHYEQYF. The CDR3 DNA sequence: TGTGCCAGTAGCGGGATACACTACGAGCAGTACTTC.

This clone ranks as medium-sized. The J gene is TRBJ2-7, the V gene TRBV3-1 (or the pseudogene TRBV3-2); 7 nucleotides agree with TRBD1. V dropped 1 base and J dropped 4; count of bases not matched to a gene: 1. The CDR3 sequence is 13 residues long. The germline V gene encodes CDR1 LGHDT and CDR2 YNNKEL (reference sequence). The CDR3 loop reads CASSQGQGYEQYF. In DNA, the CDR3 is TGTGCCAGCAGCCAAGGACAGGGTTACGAGCAGTACTTC.

This clone was picked up a small number of times. This sequence joins TRBV2 and TRBJ2-3; 9 bases line up with TRBD2. V lost 5 bases, J lost 1 base, and 7 bases stayed unmatched. This CDR3 comprises 16 residues. Germline V lookup: CDR1 SNHLY, CDR2 FYNNEI. CDR3: CASSPNGLARTDTQYF. DNA of the CDR3: TGTGCCAGCAGTCCGAACGGACTAGCGCGCACAGATACGCAGTATTTT. The complete variable domain, with remaining parts taken from reference TRBV2 and TRBJ2-3, reads EPEVTQTPSHQVTQMGQEVILRCVPISNHLYFYWYRQILGQKVEFLVSFYNNEISEKSEIFDDQFSVERPDGSNFTLKIRSTKLEDSAMYFCASSPNGLARTDTQYFGPGTRLTVL.

This clone showed up just once. The rearrangement uses TRBV2 and TRBJ2-2; 7 bases line up with TRBD2. The germline gives CDR1 SNHLY, CDR2 FYNNEI. The CDR3 sequence is 18 residues long. Trimming removed 3 bases from V and 3 bases from J; junction bases left unmatched: 13. CDR3 DNA: TGTGCCAGCAGTGATGAAGGGTGGGAGGGCCAGGACACCGGGGAGCTGTTTTTT. Translated: CASSDEGWEGQDTGELFF.

This clone was seen more than once but under ten times. A junction end diverges from the germline sequence, so it may reflect a read error. The chain is built from TRBV6-1 and TRBJ2-5, with D possibly called TRBD1 or TRBD2 (5 bases each). Per germline, CDR1 MNHNS and CDR2 SASEGT. The CDR3 is 12 residues long. CDR3 in amino acids: CASREGEETQYF. The DNA of the CDR3 is TGTGCCAGCAGGGAAGGGGAGGAGACCCAGTACTTC.

This chain joins TRBV24-1 and TRBJ2-3; TRBD1 aligns across 9 bases. Trimming at V came to 6 bases and at J to 4 bases, leaving 10 bases not matched to a gene. Germline lookup yields CDR1 KGHDR and CDR2 SFDVKD. The CDR3 totals 16 residues. CDR3 protein: CATSRRGTGYSDTQYF. CDR3 nucleotides: TGTGCCACCAGTAGGCGTGGGACAGGGTACTCAGATACGCAGTATTTT.

This chain connects TRBV7-2 to TRBJ1-2; possibly TRBD1 for D (5 bases). In germline, CDR1 is SGHTA, CDR2 FQGNSA. CDR3 length equals 12 residues. Trimming removed 1 base from V and 9 bases from J, with 9 bases in between. The CDR3 is CASSLGRGSYTF. DNA of the CDR3: TGTGCCAGCAGCTTAGGTCGGGGGAGCTACACCTTC.

This clone showed up just a few times. This chain links TRBV5-1 with TRBJ1-4; maybe TRBD1 (6 bases). V was pared by 5 bases and J by 2 bases, with 13 bases between. Germline V lookup: CDR1 SGHRS, CDR2 YFSETQ. The CDR3 sequence is 15 residues long. Here the CDR3 DNA reads TGCGCCAGCAGTGGTTCAGGGGCCACTAATGAAAAACTGTTTTTT. It codes for CASSGSGATNEKLFF.

The chain employs TRBV7-9 and TRBJ1-5; TRBD1 agrees at 9 bases. Trimming cost V 2 bases and J 0 bases; bases outside gene matches: 8. This CDR3 comprises 18 residues. Per the germline V gene, CDR1 is SEHNR and CDR2 is FQNEAQ (reference sequence). CDR3 sequence: CASSLRPDRGSSNQPQHF. The CDR3 region has the DNA TGTGCCAGCAGCTTACGTCCGGACAGGGGTTCTAGCAATCAGCCCCAGCATTTT.

The chain uses TRBV7-2 and TRBJ2-1; 7 nucleotides agree with TRBD2. The CDR3 extends over 17 amino acids. V was pared by 5 bases and J by 4 bases, with 14 bases of the junction left unmatched. From germline, CDR1 is SGHTA and CDR2 FQGNSA. The CDR3 spells CASSMGGPSGGYNEQFF. CDR3 nucleotide sequence: TGTGCCAGCAGCATGGGCGGTCCTAGCGGAGGGTACAATGAGCAGTTCTTC.

The chain is built from TRBV11-3 and TRBJ2-1; no clear D gene. V lost 5 bases, J lost 6 bases, and 17 bases lay in between. CDR1 and CDR2 (germline): SGHNT, YENEEA. The CDR3 totals 15 residues. The chain's CDR3 is CASSTLVGVGNEQFF. In nucleotides, the CDR3 is TGTGCCAGCAGCACCCTAGTCGGCGTAGGCAATGAGCAGTTCTTC.

This chain connects TRBV6-6 to TRBJ2-2, with TRBD1 as a possible D gene (6 bases). The CDR3 runs 14 residues. The germline V gene has CDR1 MNHNY and CDR2 SVGAGI (reference sequence). Trimming took 7 bases from V and 4 from J, leaving 13 bases between them. The CDR3 loop is CASTPGTLTGELFF. In DNA, the CDR3 is TGTGCCAGCACCCCCGGGACACTCACCGGGGAGCTGTTTTTT.

V and J are TRBV2 and TRBJ1-4, with D perhaps TRBD1 (5 bases). V gave up 6 bases and J gave up 8 bases, with 16 bases separating them. CDR3 length: 14 amino acids. Germline V CDR1 and CDR2: SNHLY, FYNNEI. The CDR3 region has the DNA TGTGCCAGCAGAAAGGGGTGGGATTTGGAAAAACTGTTTTTT. Its translation: CASRKGWDLEKLFF.

This chain joins TRBV6-5 and TRBJ2-7; tentatively, D is TRBD1 (6 bases). The CDR3 spans 12 residues. CDR1 MNHEY and CDR2 SVGAGI come from the germline V gene. The V and J ends lost 6 bases and 3 bases respectively, with 9 bases between them. This CDR3 is CASRDRLYEQYF. The CDR3 nucleotides are TGTGCCAGCAGGGACAGACTCTACGAGCAGTACTTC.

The rearrangement links TRBV28 to TRBJ1-2; 8 positions agree with TRBD1. Germline V gene lookup returns CDR1 MDHEN and CDR2 SYDVKM. The length of the CDR3 is 13 residues. V shed 5 bases and J 8 bases; nucleotides not matched to a gene: 7. The CDR3 DNA is TGTGCCAGCAGTATCGCGACAGGGGAAGGCTACACCTTC. Translating it yields CASSIATGEGYTF.

This clone turned up a few times. This chain uses TRBV6-5 with TRBJ2-3, with 8 positions matching TRBD2. This CDR3 comprises 15 residues. Unmatched junction bases numbered 6, after V lost 2 bases and J lost 5 bases. Germline V lookup: CDR1 MNHEY, CDR2 SVGAGI. CDR3 residues: CASSYRAGGKDTQYF. The CDR3, as DNA: TGTGCCAGCAGTTACAGGGCGGGAGGAAAAGATACGCAGTATTTT.

As regards this clone: A junction end diverges from the germline sequence, so it may reflect a read error. This chain links TRBV7-8 with TRBJ2-7, with 11 bases identical to TRBD2. Germline CDR1 is SGHVS and CDR2 is FQNEAQ. The CDR3 contains 13 residues. The CDR3 reads CASSWLAGGHPYF. Here the CDR3 DNA reads TGTGCCAGCAGTTGGCTAGCGGGAGGCCACCCTTATTTC.

The genes are TRBV2 and TRBJ1-5; D gene ambiguous. Deletions cut 3 bases from V and 0 bases from J, with 3 bases between. Germline CDR1 reads SNHLY; CDR2 reads FYNNEI. This CDR3 has 13 residues. The CDR3 DNA is TGTGCCAGCAGTGAGTATAGCAATCAGCCCCAGCATTTT. As protein: CASSEYSNQPQHF.

The rearrangement uses TRBV28 and TRBJ1-5; 9 bases map to TRBD1. The germline CDR1 and CDR2 sequences are MDHEN and SYDVKM. The CDR3 is 17 amino acids. Germline trimming cut 6 bases from V and 4 bases from J; bases unmatched to any gene: 13. The CDR3 DNA reads TGTGCCAGCAGCCACAGGACAGGGGCGCGGAAGAATCAGCCCCAGCATTTT. As protein: CASSHRTGARKNQPQHF.

This chain joins TRBV28 and TRBJ2-1; 13 bases line up with TRBD2. V lost 4 bases and J lost 0; bases outside the gene matches: 18. The CDR3 is made up of 22 amino acids. Germline values: CDR1 MDHEN, CDR2 SYDVKM. This chain's CDR3 is CASSWARGLAGVTISSYNEQFF. DNA for the CDR3: TGTGCCAGCAGTTGGGCCCGTGGACTAGCGGGAGTTACGATCAGCTCCTACAATGAGCAGTTCTTC.